These 25 T cell receptor beta chains were all obtained from the same sample, sequenced in a study of CD8+CD57+ T cells in acquired aplastic anemia. Genomic DNA, serving as template, underwent TCR beta VDJ and CDR3 profiling. TCRdb redid the calling of the reads with MiXCR, one entry per CDR3 protein. There are around 180,000 distinct CDR3 sequences in the sample; around 65% occur only once, and around 46% lies in the top ten. Sequencing was done on a sample of sorted CD4+, CD8+, or CD8+CD57+ T cells (not recorded which) from PBMCs. Receptor source: a human donor with severe aplastic anemia or a healthy control (not recorded which).

J is TRBJ2-1 and V is TRBV15; TRBD1 might be the D (5 bases). In germline, CDR1 is LNHNV, CDR2 YYDKDF (reference sequence). The CDR3 sequence is 13 residues long. Trimming removed 5 bases from V and 5 bases from J, with 10 bases in between. CDR3 in DNA: TGTGCCACCAGCTGGGGCATGAACAATGAGCAGTTCTTC. Its protein is CATSWGMNNEQFF.

With regard to this clonotype: The CDR3 ends on some other residue instead of the conserved phenylalanine or tryptophan, so this is likely a read error. This chain's CDR3 is CSARVSSGAGDTQYV. CDR3 coding DNA: TGCAGTGCTAGAGTCTCTAGCGGGGCGGGAGATACGCAGTATGTT. The rearrangement joins TRBV20-1 to TRBJ2-3, with TRBD2 identical over 9 bases. J gave up 5 bases and V 1 base, and 7 bases lay outside the gene matches. The V gene's germline CDR1 is DFQATT and CDR2 SNEGSKA (reference sequence). This CDR3 contains 15 residues.

The chain joins TRBV28 to TRBJ2-7; TRBD1 agrees at 7 bases. V shed 3 bases and J 2 bases; nucleotides not matched to a gene: 10. Germline-derived CDR1 and CDR2 are MDHEN and SYDVKM. CDR3 size: 16 residues. The CDR3 is CASSFIRGTEPYEQYF. The CDR3 nucleotides are TGTGCCAGCAGTTTCATCCGAGGGACAGAGCCCTACGAGCAGTACTTC.

V and J are TRBV5-1 and TRBJ2-2, with D unresolved. This CDR3 region has 11 residues. In germline, CDR1 is SGHRS, CDR2 YFSETQ. Trimming removed 5 bases at V and 7 bases at J, with 6 bases between. The CDR3 DNA is TGCGCCAGCAGGGACGGCGGGGAGCTGTTTTTT. It is translated as CASRDGGELFF.

The CDR3 DNA follows: TGTGCCAGCAGCTGGTCACAGTGGGACACTGAAGCTTTCTTT. As protein: CASSWSQWDTEAFF. This chain joins TRBV7-9 and TRBJ1-1; no reliable D call. The germline V gene encodes CDR1 SEHNR and CDR2 FQNEAQ (reference sequence). Trimming shortened V by 4 bases and J by 3 bases, and 12 bases separated the two germline ends. This CDR3 contains 14 residues.

This clonotype was observed many times. The gene calls are TRBV7-9 and TRBJ2-1; a weak D match, TRBD2 (5 bases). Trimming removed 5 bases at V and 5 bases at J, with 13 bases between. This CDR3 is built from 14 residues. Germline CDR1 SEHNR, CDR2 FQNEAQ (reference sequence). In DNA form, the CDR3 reads TGTGCCAGCAGCCCGGGGTTATCGGACAATGAGCAGTTCTTC. Encoded protein: CASSPGLSDNEQFF.

This clonotype has ten or more counts. The V and J genes are TRBV6-6 and TRBJ2-1; weak D call: TRBD1 (5 bases). V lost 0 bases and J lost 10, with 13 bases in between. The CDR3 has 14 amino acids. Germline V lookup: CDR1 MNHNY, CDR2 SVGAGI (reference sequence). CDR3: CASSYSQGGWEQFF. The CDR3 region has the DNA TGTGCCAGCAGTTACTCGCAGGGTGGTTGGGAGCAGTTCTTC.

Points on this clonotype: The junction and the germline gene differ at one end; a read error may be behind it. The chain combines TRBV25-1 with TRBJ2-7; TRBD1 is a possible D gene (6 bases). The CDR3 extends over 14 amino acids. CDR1 and CDR2 from the germline V gene are MGHDK and SYGVNS. CDR3: CANSAPGQLYEQYF. CDR3 sequence (DNA): TGTGCCAACAGTGCTCCGGGACAACTTTACGAGCAGTACTTC.

The DNA for the CDR3 is TGTGCCAGCAGCTCGCGGGAAGTGGGCACCGGGGAGCTGTTTTTT. It translates to CASSSREVGTGELFF. The chain employs TRBV7-2 and TRBJ2-2; D perhaps matches TRBD2 (6 bases). The CDR3 is made up of 15 amino acids. Trimming cost V 4 bases and J 4 bases, with 13 bases left between them. CDR1 is SGHTA, CDR2 FQGNSA, per germline. Looking up the rest from reference TRBV7-2 and TRBJ2-2 gives the full variable domain: GAGVSQSPSNKVTEKGKDVELRCDPISGHTALYWYRQSLGQGLEFLIYFQGNSAPDKSGLPSDRFSAERTGGSVSTLTIQRTQQEDSAVYLCASSSREVGTGELFFGEGSRLTVL.

This clonotype was observed at least ten times. The V call is TRBV6-4, the J call TRBJ2-2; D unresolved. Germline loops: CDR1 MRHNA, CDR2 SNTAGT. This CDR3 region has 13 residues. The V end was cut by 3 bases, the J end by 0 bases, with 2 bases between. Here the CDR3 reads CASSEPNTGELFF. The CDR3 nucleotides read TGTGCCAGCAGTGAGCCGAACACCGGGGAGCTGTTTTTT.

V usage is TRBV6-5 and J usage is TRBJ2-2, with D perhaps matching TRBD2 (6 bases). The length of the CDR3 is 12 residues. The V end lost 6 bases, the J end lost 6 bases, and 8 bases lay between the germline ends. Per the germline V gene, CDR1 is MNHEY and CDR2 is SVGAGI. CDR3 in amino acids: CASSGGPGELFF. The CDR3 coding sequence is TGTGCCAGCAGCGGGGGACCCGGGGAGCTGTTTTTT.

This clonotype has just a few counts. This rearrangement joins TRBV12-3 or TRBV12-4 to TRBJ2-3; TRBD2 is a possible D gene (6 bases). The ends were cut back, 1 base at V and 8 bases at J, with 7 bases in the middle. The CDR3 extends over 12 amino acids. The CDR3 region is CASSLGGGTQYF. As DNA, the CDR3 is TGTGCCAGCAGTTTAGGGGGAGGTACGCAGTATTTT.

The genes are TRBV7-8 and TRBJ2-7, with 7 nucleotides matching TRBD1. The CDR3 is made up of 16 amino acids. Unmatched junction bases numbered 16, after V lost 5 bases and J lost 6 bases. From germline, CDR1 is SGHVS and CDR2 FQNEAQ. The DNA for the CDR3 is TGTGCCAGCAGCCCGCGCCGACAGGGCCTGAGCCGCGAGCAGTACTTC. It yields the protein CASSPRRQGLSREQYF.

The rearrangement joins TRBV6-4 to TRBJ1-1; 7 nucleotides line up with TRBD1. Germline V gene sequence: CDR1 MRHNA, CDR2 SNTAGT. This CDR3 comprises 15 residues. V lost 6 bases, J lost 5 bases, and 12 bases stayed unmatched. CDR3 in DNA: TGTGCCAGCAGGACAGGGACAGATAGGGGAACTGAAGCTTTCTTT. The encoded protein is CASRTGTDRGTEAFF.

The V gene is TRBV2, the J gene TRBJ2-7; D possibly corresponds to TRBD2 (6 bases). The CDR3 is made up of 16 amino acids. Germline assignment: CDR1 SNHLY and CDR2 FYNNEI. V was clipped by 1 base and J by 0 bases, with 13 bases between them. In DNA, the CDR3 is TGTGCCAGCAGTGAAGAGATTGGCGGGAACTCCTACGAGCAGTACTTC. Amino acids: CASSEEIGGNSYEQYF.

The chain uses TRBV7-2 and TRBJ1-2, with 7 positions matching TRBD1. After removal of 5 bases from V and 4 bases from J, the junction contained 7 bases not matched to a gene. The CDR3 has 14 residues. The germline V gene encodes CDR1 SGHTA and CDR2 FQGNSA. Here the CDR3 reads CASSTRDRPYGYTF. CDR3 bases: TGTGCCAGCAGCACCCGGGACAGACCCTATGGCTACACCTTC. Drawing the rest from reference TRBV7-2 and TRBJ1-2, the complete variable domain is GAGVSQSPSNKVTEKGKDVELRCDPISGHTALYWYRQSLGQGLEFLIYFQGNSAPDKSGLPSDRFSAERTGGSVSTLTIQRTQQEDSAVYLCASSTRDRPYGYTFGSGTRLTVV.

A note on this clonotype: Its ends do not fully match the called genes, so a read error is possible. V gene TRBV5-1 combines with J gene TRBJ1-1; TRBD1 might be the D (6 bases). This CDR3 has 11 amino acids. Germline V gives CDR1 SGHRS, CDR2 YFSETQ. This chain's CDR3 is CASGDRGLVIF. CDR3 coding DNA: TGCGCCAGCGGGGATCGGGGGCTCGTTATCTTT.

The chain links TRBV7-2 to TRBJ2-3; 9 nucleotides align to TRBD2. The CDR3 has 15 residues. The germline gives CDR1 SGHTA, CDR2 FQGNSA. Germline trimming cut 2 bases from V and 4 bases from J; bases unmatched to any gene: 4. CDR3 loop: CASSLISGSPDTQYF. CDR3 nucleotides: TGTGCCAGCAGCTTAATTAGCGGGAGCCCAGATACGCAGTATTTT.

This clonotype appeared a single time. This may stem from a read error, because a much larger clone lies one nucleotide away. The chain links TRBV4-2 to TRBJ2-2, with D unresolved. This CDR3 is 16 amino acids long. Germline CDR1 LGHNA, CDR2 YNFKEQ. The V end was cut by 0 bases, the J end by 6 bases, with 14 bases between. The CDR3 nucleotides are TGTGCCAGCAGCCAAGATTCCCTATACGGTGCCGGGGAGCTGTTTTTT. It encodes CASSQDSLYGAGELFF.

In its sample, this clonotype was seen a few times. The CDR3 here is CASSLGSLPQHF. CDR3 DNA: TGTGCCAGCAGCTTAGGCAGCCTGCCCCAGCATTTT. V is TRBV7-9 and J is TRBJ1-5; D gene ambiguous. The germline V gene has CDR1 SEHNR and CDR2 FQNEAQ (reference sequence). The CDR3 spans 12 residues. The V gene lost 1 base and the J gene lost 9 bases, with 7 bases spanning the gap.

This clonotype came up a few times. V and J are TRBV10-3 and TRBJ2-5; tentative D call: TRBD2 (6 bases). This CDR3 has 14 residues. The ends were cut back, 4 bases at V and 2 bases at J, with 11 bases in the middle. Germline CDR1 is ENHRY and CDR2 is SYGVKD. CDR3 sequence: CAISVKRGQETQYF. The DNA for the CDR3 is TGTGCCATCAGTGTGAAACGGGGGCAAGAGACCCAGTACTTC.

With respect to this clonotype: With a much larger clone just one base away, this may be a read error. The chain links TRBV12-3 or TRBV12-4 to TRBJ2-2; 8 nucleotides align to TRBD1. The CDR3 is made up of 16 amino acids. DNA of the CDR3: TGTGCCAGCAGCCGGGACAGGTTTTCTGACACCGGGGAGCTGTCTTTT. It translates to CASSRDRFSDTGELSF.

This clonotype appeared a single time. The chain links TRBV14 to TRBJ1-4; tentatively, D is TRBD1 (5 bases). In germline, CDR1 is SGHDN, CDR2 FVKESK. V lost 0 bases, J lost 8 bases, and 7 bases lay in between. The CDR3 totals 13 residues. CDR3 in amino acids: CASSQDDREKLFF. The CDR3 coding sequence is TGTGCCAGCAGCCAAGACGACAGAGAAAAACTGTTTTTT.

The chain joins TRBV24-1 to TRBJ1-2, with a possible D match to TRBD1 (5 bases). This CDR3 comprises 13 residues. V was pared by 5 bases and J by 3 bases, with 9 bases between. The germline V gene has CDR1 KGHDR and CDR2 SFDVKD. The DNA for the CDR3 is TGTGCCACCAGTGGAGACAGACACTATGGCTACACCTTC. The encoded protein is CATSGDRHYGYTF.

This chain connects TRBV5-5 to TRBJ2-1, with 9 bases that match TRBD1. CDR1 SGHKS and CDR2 YYEKEE come from the germline V gene (reference sequence). The CDR3 runs to 15 residues. Trimming at V came to 8 bases and at J to 0 bases, leaving 6 bases not matched to a gene. This chain's CDR3 is CASYTGGSSYNEQFF. Here the CDR3 DNA reads TGTGCCAGTTACACAGGGGGCAGCTCCTACAATGAGCAGTTCTTC.